This TCR beta chain was documented in a study of blood T cells in healthy people across ages. Each donor gave roughly 9.8 milliliters of peripheral blood. Together with a sample-barcoded 5' primer, a J-beta primer mix was included in a second PCR lasting about 6 to 12 cycles. Each cDNA was tagged by a template-switch adaptor containing 12 random nucleotides. TCRdb ran MiXCR on the 5' RACE reads and lists one entry per CDR3 protein. The table has more than 650,000 distinct CDR3 sequences, approximately 21% seen once. A note on this clonotype: What it binds is not known.

Overall study results and limits: It was not known whether donors were CMV positive (a possible confounder of expanded clonotype changes).

Specimen: blood. This receptor was obtained from a man in his 70s in good health.

The CDR3 region is CASSLDGGTGEKLFF. For the CDR3, the DNA is TGTGCCAGCAGCTTAGACGGGGGGACTGGTGAAAAACTGTTTTTT. This chain links TRBV11-3 with TRBJ1-4, with a tentative D call TRBD1 (5 bases). The germline V and J ends were trimmed by 0 bases and 7 bases, with 12 bases remaining between them. The germline CDR1 and CDR2 sequences are SGHNT and YENEEA. The CDR3 contains 15 residues.